The 13 T cell receptor beta chains in this list originate from one sample, sequenced in a study of CD8+ T cells in alopecia areata. Treatment noted: oral pan-JAK inhibitor, 5-10 mg twice daily. RNA was isolated and reverse transcribed to cDNA, the sequencing template. This table comes from immunoSEQ multiplex PCR, and its TCRdb copy is limited to in-frame clones, with some not included. The profile covers 75,000 to 100,000 clones, with around 70% appearing a single time and around 15% taken by the ten largest. The specimen was CD8+ T cells sorted from blood, collected between weeks 44 and 45, from a patient treated with tofacitinib. The receptor set was obtained from a human donor with alopecia areata.

This clone was detected ten times or more. The chain carries TRBV27 and TRBJ2-2; unclear D gene. This CDR3 spans 12 amino acids. Germline CDR1 MNHEY, CDR2 SMNVEV (reference sequence). Trimming removed 5 bases at V and 7 bases at J, with 8 bases between. The CDR3 nucleotides are TGTGCCAGCAGTGTCCAGTACGGGGAGCTGTTTTTT. As protein: CASSVQYGELFF.

In DNA form, the CDR3 reads TGTGCCAGCAGCGTAAGGCTCCTCTCGAACACCGGGGAGCTGTTTTTT. Its translation: CASSVRLLSNTGELFF. V gene TRBV7-9 combines with J gene TRBJ2-2; D is unresolved. The germline V and J ends were trimmed by 5 bases and 0 bases, with 13 bases remaining between them. There are 16 residues in the CDR3. Germline V gene data show CDR1 as SEHNR and CDR2 as FQNEAQ (reference sequence).

This chain connects TRBV29-1 to TRBJ1-1, with D maybe TRBD1 (5 bases). V lost 0 bases and J 3 bases, leaving 20 bases between the germline ends. The length of the CDR3 is 17 residues. Germline V gene data show CDR1 as SQVTM and CDR2 as ANQGSEA. The DNA of the CDR3 is TGCAGCGTTGAAGATGGTTTGAAAGGGGCTTTTTACACTGAAGCTTTCTTT. It is translated as CSVEDGLKGAFYTEAFF.

This clone was detected only a few times. The CDR3 nucleotides read TGTGCCAGCAGTTACGCGGGGGGAATCCAAGAGACCCAGTACTTC. This gives the protein CASSYAGGIQETQYF. The chain employs TRBV6-5 and TRBJ2-5; the match to TRBD2 covers 8 bases. V dropped 2 bases and J dropped 1; count of bases not matched to a gene: 3. The length of the CDR3 is 15 residues. Germline assignment: CDR1 MNHEY and CDR2 SVGAGI.

The chain joins TRBV11-2 to TRBJ1-1; D gene ambiguous. Germline V gene sequence: CDR1 SGHAT, CDR2 FQNNGV. The V and J ends lost 0 bases and 5 bases respectively, with 10 bases between them. This CDR3 spans 14 amino acids. CDR3 amino acids: CASSLDLGGTEAFF. CDR3 DNA sequence: TGTGCCAGCAGCTTAGATCTCGGAGGGACTGAAGCTTTCTTT. Based on the CDR3 plus reference TRBV11-2 and TRBJ1-1, the full variable domain is EAGVAQSPRYKIIEKRQSVAFWCNPISGHATLYWYQQILGQGPKLLIQFQNNGVVDDSQLPKDRFSAERLKGVDSTLKIQPAKLEDSAVYLCASSLDLGGTEAFFGQGTRLTVV.

The chain employs TRBV7-8 and TRBJ1-6, with TRBD1 identical over 7 bases. Looked up from germline, CDR1 is SGHVS and CDR2 is FQNEAQ. This CDR3 is built from 16 residues. Trimming removed 3 bases from V and 6 bases from J; junction bases left unmatched: 8. DNA for the CDR3: TGTGCCAGCAGCTTGGCCAGGGGGATGGGTAATTCACCCCTCCACTTT. Translation: CASSLARGMGNSPLHF.

The gene calls are TRBV10-3 and TRBJ2-5; perhaps TRBD2 as D (6 bases). V was cut by 10 bases and J by 2 bases, with 26 bases left in between. This CDR3 contains 17 residues. CDR1 ENHRY and CDR2 SYGVKD come from the germline V gene. In DNA, the CDR3 is TGTGCCACCACAATATCCTCTTCGGCGGGGACTCAAGAGACCCAGTACTTC. Its protein product is CATTISSSAGTQETQYF.

The rearrangement joins TRBV11-2 to TRBJ2-7; D call uncertain. V was shortened by 4 bases and J by 1 base, with 8 bases between the two germline ends. The CDR3 contains 13 residues. The V gene's germline CDR1 is SGHAT and CDR2 FQNNGV. The DNA of the CDR3 is TGTGCCAGCAGCTCCACAGAATCCTACGAGCAGTACTTC. Translated, it gives CASSSTESYEQYF.

This chain uses TRBV7-2 with TRBJ2-1; 12 nucleotides agree with TRBD2. V dropped 6 bases and J dropped 4; count of bases not matched to a gene: 7. The CDR3 runs to 16 residues. Germline V gene lookup returns CDR1 SGHTA and CDR2 FQGNSA. The DNA for the CDR3 is TGTGCCAGCAGGTCTAGCGGGGGGGCCGGGTACAATGAGCAGTTCTTC. Encoded protein: CASRSSGGAGYNEQFF.

The gene calls are TRBV27 and TRBJ2-3; TRBD1 or TRBD2 may be the D gene (5 bases each). CDR3 length: 14 residues. CDR1 and CDR2 from the germline V gene are MNHEY and SMNVEV (reference sequence). The V end was cut by 7 bases, the J end by 5 bases, with 16 bases between. The CDR3 region is CASTERGDGDTQYF. The CDR3 region has the DNA TGTGCCAGCACTGAGAGAGGGGACGGAGATACGCAGTATTTT.

This clone was seen more than once but under ten times. The chain uses TRBV29-1 and TRBJ2-1, with D tentatively TRBD1 or TRBD2 (5 bases each). CDR1 is SQVTM and CDR2 is ANQGSEA in the germline V gene. Trimming removed 7 bases at V and 7 bases at J, with 26 bases between. The CDR3 extends over 16 amino acids. This chain's CDR3 is CSALGTDSHPENEQFF. CDR3 coding DNA: TGCAGCGCCCTCGGGACCGACAGTCATCCAGAGAATGAGCAGTTCTTC.

The chain uses TRBV6-5 and TRBJ1-1; tentative D call: TRBD1 (6 bases). The CDR3 runs to 14 residues. Germline V CDR1 and CDR2: MNHEY, SVGAGI. V was pared by 7 bases and J by 5 bases, with 17 bases between. This CDR3 reads CASTIREGGTEAFF. In nucleotides, the CDR3 is TGTGCCAGCACCATACGGGAGGGGGGGACTGAAGCTTTCTTT.

CDR3 in DNA: TGTGCCAGCAGCTTAGGGAGGGGGCCGGAGCCCCAGCATTTT. Its protein is CASSLGRGPEPQHF. The gene calls are TRBV13 and TRBJ1-5; 7 nucleotides agree with TRBD1. The junction had 4 bases not matched to a gene; V was cut back by 0 bases and J by 8 bases. In germline, CDR1 is PRHDT, CDR2 FYEKMQ (reference sequence). The length of the CDR3 is 14 residues.